The T cell receptor (beta chain) under discussion was sequenced for a study of shared clonotypes between healthy human individuals. Study-level background: Plates per donor: three CD4 naive, three CD4 memory, two CD8 naive, one CD8 memory.

This clone was detected a few times. What it binds is not known. Findings and limits, study-wide: Generally, estimated richness proved larger in naive subsets than it did in memory subsets. Sequencing depth was predicted to influence how clonotypes are shared among donors.

V dropped 0 bases and J dropped 7 bases, with 14 bases sitting between them. Looked up from germline, CDR1 is SGHRS and CDR2 is YFSETQ. The CDR3 contains 15 residues. TCRdb's copy holds only in-frame clones and misses some; the assay was immunoSEQ multiplex PCR. The sample yields more than 150,000 clones, approximately 62% seen once. A CD45RA+ naive subset and a CD45RA-negative memory subset were split from CD4+ cells. The sequencing input was memory CD4+ T cells sorted from blood. Stated subset: CD45RA-negative fraction. This clonotype was obtained from a man younger than 45 in good health. This chain joins TRBV5-1 and TRBJ2-1; D not certain. As DNA, the CDR3 is TGCGCCAGCAGCTTGGTCAGGTCCCTTGGGAATGAGCAGTTCTTC. Protein product: CASSLVRSLGNEQFF.